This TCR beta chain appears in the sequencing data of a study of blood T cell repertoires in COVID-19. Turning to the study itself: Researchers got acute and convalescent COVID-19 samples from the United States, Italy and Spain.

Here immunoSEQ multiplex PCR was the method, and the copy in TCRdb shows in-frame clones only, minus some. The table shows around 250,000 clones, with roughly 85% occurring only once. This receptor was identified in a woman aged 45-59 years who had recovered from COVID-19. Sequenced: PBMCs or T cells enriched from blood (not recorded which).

The CDR3 loop is CAWGRQGPFLYEQYF. In DNA, the CDR3 is TGTGCCTGGGGAAGACAGGGCCCCTTCCTCTACGAGCAGTACTTC. The chain couples TRBV30 to TRBJ2-7, with 7 positions matching TRBD1. The CDR3 totals 15 residues. The J segment lost 3 bases and the V segment lost 5 bases, leaving 13 bases of the junction unmatched. CDR1 is GTSNPN, CDR2 SVGIG, per germline (reference sequence).